One sample yielded the 32 T cell receptor beta chains listed below, sequenced in a study of blood T cells in healthy people across ages. For the second PCR, which ran for about 7 to 12 cycles, a sample-barcoded 5' primer and a J-beta primer mix were used. MiXCR was run by TCRdb on the 5' RACE reads, yielding one entry per CDR3 protein. The sample records about 670,000 distinct CDR3 sequences, around 52% being singletons. Sample: blood. These receptor sequences come from an elderly woman in good health.

This chain links TRBV6-4 with TRBJ2-3; 8 bases line up with TRBD1. V shed 5 bases and J 2 bases; nucleotides not matched to a gene: 3. CDR3 length: 14 amino acids. Germline values: CDR1 MRHNA, CDR2 SNTAGT. This CDR3 reads CASSQDRDTDTQYF. In nucleotides, the CDR3 is TGTGCCAGCAGTCAGGACAGGGACACAGATACGCAGTATTTT.

This clonotype has only one observation. The chain links TRBV12-3 or TRBV12-4 to TRBJ1-5; 7 bases line up with TRBD1. CDR3 length equals 15 residues. Trimming cost V 6 bases and J 0 bases; bases outside gene matches: 5. CDR3 loop: CASRWDRYSNQPQHF. The CDR3 DNA sequence: TGTGCCAGCAGGTGGGACAGATATAGCAATCAGCCCCAGCATTTT.

The V and J genes are TRBV30 and TRBJ2-3, with 7 bases identical to TRBD1. Trimming took 3 bases from V and 2 from J; bases not matched to a gene: 5. CDR3 length: 14 residues. The germline CDR1 and CDR2 sequences are GTSNPN and SVGIG (reference sequence). CDR3 region: CAWREQGSTDTQYF. The CDR3 nucleotides read TGTGCCTGGAGGGAACAGGGGTCCACAGATACGCAGTATTTT.

V gene TRBV20-1 combines with J gene TRBJ2-7, with D possibly TRBD2 on 6 matching bases. This CDR3 has 12 residues. Trimming shortened V by 3 bases and J by 4 bases, and 10 bases separated the two germline ends. Germline CDR1 reads DFQATT; CDR2 reads SNEGSKA (reference sequence). This CDR3 is CSASKTSYEQYF. CDR3 coding DNA: TGCAGTGCTAGCAAGACTAGTTACGAGCAGTACTTC.

Concerning this clonotype: A much larger clonotype is one base distant, so this may be a read error. The CDR3 loop reads CATRGGLNEQYF. The CDR3 DNA is TGTGCCACCCGGGGCGGCTTGAATGAGCAGTACTTC. The chain links TRBV15 to TRBJ2-7; possibly TRBD1 or TRBD2 for D (5 bases each). CDR3 length equals 12 residues. Germline V gene sequence: CDR1 LNHNV, CDR2 YYDKDF (reference sequence). V lost 8 bases to trimming and J lost 7 bases, with 15 bases between them.

The chain links TRBV2 to TRBJ2-7, with D perhaps TRBD1 (5 bases). V dropped 7 bases and J dropped 2 bases, with 15 bases sitting between them. In germline, CDR1 is SNHLY, CDR2 FYNNEI. The CDR3 is 14 residues long. For the CDR3, the DNA is TGTGCCAGCAACGGGCAGGGCGAAACCTACGAGCAGTACTTC. It specifies CASNGQGETYEQYF.

Points on this clonotype: A read error is possible here, since a much larger clone lies one base away. The chain carries TRBV28 and TRBJ2-5; D unclear. TRBJ2-7 matches the DNA end more closely, so the J call is doubtful. The CDR3 is made up of 10 amino acids. Germline-derived CDR1 and CDR2 are MDHEN and SYDVKM. The CDR3 loop reads CVLRLYEQYF. In DNA form, the CDR3 reads TGTGTCCTTCGCCTCTACGAGCAGTACTTC.

About this clonotype itself: A much larger clonotype is one base distant, so this may be a read error. This chain links TRBV20-1 with TRBJ2-1; D is perhaps TRBD2 (6 bases). The CDR3 is made up of 14 amino acids. Germline assignment: CDR1 DFQATT and CDR2 SNEGSKA (reference sequence). V dropped 6 bases and J dropped 3 bases, with 15 bases sitting between them. CDR3 coding DNA: TGCAGTGCATTTAGCGGACGACTCTACAATGAGCAGTTCTTC. Its protein is CSAFSGRLYNEQFF.

This clonotype was counted ten times or more. This chain uses TRBV4-1 with TRBJ2-7, with a possible D match to TRBD2 (6 bases). Between the trimmed V and J ends, which lost 1 base and 3 bases, there was a span of 13 bases. The CDR3 runs to 15 residues. Germline values: CDR1 MGHRA, CDR2 YSYEKL. The CDR3 DNA is TGCGCCAGCAGCCAAGTGCGTGGGGGGAGCTACGAGCAGTACTTC. This sequence encodes CASSQVRGGSYEQYF.

In its sample, this clonotype was seen many times. The rearrangement links TRBV10-3 to TRBJ2-5; possible D gene TRBD1, 5 bases. CDR3 length equals 14 residues. The germline gives CDR1 ENHRY, CDR2 SYGVKD. The V end was cut by 3 bases, the J end by 4 bases, with 12 bases between. Here the CDR3 DNA reads TGTGCCATCAGTGATAAACAGGATATAGAGACCCAGTACTTC. It codes for CAISDKQDIETQYF.

This clonotype was recorded at least ten times. The V and J genes are TRBV28 and TRBJ2-7; 7 positions match TRBD1. The CDR3 contains 13 residues. From germline, CDR1 is MDHEN and CDR2 SYDVKM. V gave up 8 bases and J gave up 1 base; unmatched junction bases: 5. The CDR3 bases are TGTGCCAGCCGCCGGGACAGTTCCTACGAGCAGTACTTC. Protein sequence: CASRRDSSYEQYF. Full variable domain (remainder filled in from reference TRBV28 and TRBJ2-7): DVKVTQSSRYLVKRTGEKVFLECVQDMDHENMFWYRQDPGLGLRLIYFSYDVKMKEKGDIPEGYSVSREKKERFSLILESASTNQTSMYLCASRRDSSYEQYFGPGTRLTVT.

This clonotype occurred many times. The gene calls are TRBV20-1 and TRBJ1-2, with TRBD1 matching 9 bases. V trimming: 1 base; J trimming: 6 bases; junction bases outside the gene matches: 9. CDR3 length equals 15 residues. From germline, CDR1 is DFQATT and CDR2 SNEGSKA (reference sequence). The DNA for the CDR3 is TGCAGTGCTAGAGTCGACCTGGGACAGGGAAATGGCTACACCTTC. Its protein is CSARVDLGQGNGYTF.

The chain combines TRBV24-1 with TRBJ2-3; 7 nucleotides line up with TRBD1. CDR1 and CDR2 from the germline V gene are KGHDR and SFDVKD. V was pared by 5 bases and J by 5 bases, with 6 bases of the junction left unmatched. The CDR3 is 14 amino acids. The CDR3 DNA follows: TGTGCCACCAGTGGGACAGGAGTTGGAGATACGCAGTATTTT. Its protein is CATSGTGVGDTQYF.

The V call is TRBV7-9, the J call TRBJ2-1, with TRBD1 matching 9 bases. Germline-derived CDR1 and CDR2 are SEHNR and FQNEAQ (reference sequence). V dropped 4 bases and J dropped 9; count of bases not matched to a gene: 10. CDR3 size: 15 residues. DNA of the CDR3: TGTGCCAGCAGCTCCTATCAGTCGACAGGGGGTGAGCAGTTCTTC. It translates to CASSSYQSTGGEQFF.

This rearrangement joins TRBV25-1 to TRBJ2-4; D possibly uses TRBD1 or TRBD2 (6 bases each). The DNA end is more similar to TRBJ2-5, so the J call may be wrong. The CDR3 extends over 13 amino acids. Germline V gene data show CDR1 as MGHDK and CDR2 as SYGVNS. The CDR3 region is CASSVTGRETQYF. The CDR3 bases are TGTGCCAGCAGTGTAACAGGGAGGGAGACCCAGTACTTC.

As regards this clonotype: A single base separates this from a much larger clone, so it may be a read error. V is TRBV20-1 and J is TRBJ2-3, with D possibly TRBD2 on 6 matching bases. V lost 4 bases and J lost 9, with 20 bases in between. Germline assignment: CDR1 DFQATT and CDR2 SNEGSKA (reference sequence). The CDR3 has 14 amino acids. CDR3 DNA sequence: TGCAGTGCTAAGTTGCTAGGCGGGAAAGAGACGCAGTATTTT. It codes for CSAKLLGGKETQYF.

This clonotype was counted at least ten times. The chain combines TRBV12-3 or TRBV12-4 with TRBJ2-3, with D perhaps TRBD2 (5 bases). This CDR3 region has 15 residues. V was clipped by 5 bases and J by 1 base, with 13 bases between them. DNA of the CDR3: TGTGCCAGCAGTGTCCGGGGAACCCGCACAGATACGCAGTATTTT. The encoded protein is CASSVRGTRTDTQYF.

V and J are TRBV29-1 and TRBJ2-3, with D perhaps matching TRBD2 (5 bases). The CDR3 extends over 15 amino acids. The germline V gene has CDR1 SQVTM and CDR2 ANQGSEA. Trimming took off 7 bases at V and 1 base at J, with 18 bases between the two ends. CDR3 loop: CSANGRGLRTDTQYF. The CDR3 region has the DNA TGCAGCGCCAATGGTCGGGGTCTACGCACAGATACGCAGTATTTT.

V is TRBV15 and J is TRBJ1-1; tentative D call: TRBD1 (6 bases). Trimming took 3 bases from V and 2 from J, leaving 10 bases between them. Germline V gene sequence: CDR1 LNHNV, CDR2 YYDKDF (reference sequence). The CDR3 runs 14 residues. In DNA form, the CDR3 reads TGTGCCACCAGCAGGACAGGCCCAAACACTGAAGCTTTCTTT. Translating it yields CATSRTGPNTEAFF.

The rearrangement joins TRBV27 to TRBJ2-3; 12 nucleotides match TRBD2. Germline loops: CDR1 MNHEY, CDR2 SMNVEV (reference sequence). This CDR3 region has 21 residues. Trimming took 5 bases from V and 2 from J; bases not matched to a gene: 20. The CDR3 bases are TGTGCCAGCAGTCTCGCACCACCCGGACTAGCGGGGTACCTCTACACAGATACGCAGTATTTT. Translating gives CASSLAPPGLAGYLYTDTQYF.

The genes are TRBV5-1 and TRBJ2-3; tentatively, D is TRBD2 (5 bases). The germline V gene has CDR1 SGHRS and CDR2 YFSETQ. The CDR3 has 15 amino acids. With 0 bases removed from V and 3 bases from J, the gap between germline ends came to 11 bases. The CDR3 spells CASSLADWVTDTQYF. Written as DNA, the CDR3 is TGCGCCAGCAGCTTGGCGGACTGGGTGACAGATACGCAGTATTTT.

In its sample, this clonotype was seen many times. The rearrangement links TRBV10-3 to TRBJ2-7; TRBD1 aligns across 9 bases. CDR3 size: 14 residues. From germline, CDR1 is ENHRY and CDR2 SYGVKD. V lost 7 bases, J lost 5 bases, and 9 bases stayed unmatched. The CDR3 here is CAITGTGSPNEQYF. In DNA form, the CDR3 reads TGTGCCATCACCGGGACAGGGTCCCCGAACGAGCAGTACTTC.

This chain connects TRBV29-1 to TRBJ2-7, with TRBD1 matching over 9 bases. Near its end, the DNA agrees better with TRBJ2-5, so the J call may be wrong. The CDR3 contains 12 residues. The germline V gene encodes CDR1 SQVTM and CDR2 ANQGSEA. CDR3 in DNA: TGCAGCGCCCCAGGGACAGGGGAGACCCAGTACTTC. This codes for CSAPGTGETQYF.

There are many counts of this clonotype. The gene calls are TRBV4-2 and TRBJ2-7; 10 bases agree with TRBD2. V gave up 0 bases and J gave up 3 bases; unmatched junction bases: 11. There are 18 residues in the CDR3. CDR1 and CDR2 from the germline V gene are LGHNA and YNFKEQ. The DNA for the CDR3 is TGTGCCAGCAGCCAAGATCCTAGCGGGAGCCCTGGGGTCTACGAGCAGTACTTC. It is translated as CASSQDPSGSPGVYEQYF.

The rearrangement links TRBV5-1 to TRBJ2-1; D is tentatively TRBD1 or TRBD2 (5 bases each). The length of the CDR3 is 15 residues. The germline CDR1 and CDR2 sequences are SGHRS and YFSETQ. Trimming left V 7 bases short and J 4 bases short, with 18 bases between. CDR3 sequence: CASSDTGTVYNEQFF. The CDR3 nucleotides read TGCGCCAGCTCCGACACCGGGACCGTATACAATGAGCAGTTCTTC.

The chain links TRBV28 to TRBJ2-1; D is undetermined. The CDR3 loop spans 16 amino acids. Germline V lookup: CDR1 MDHEN, CDR2 SYDVKM. V was trimmed by 5 bases and J by 8 bases, leaving 22 bases between them. The CDR3 loop is CASSGQAADAWDEQFF. DNA for the CDR3: TGTGCCAGCAGTGGCCAGGCAGCAGACGCGTGGGATGAGCAGTTCTTC.

This rearrangement joins TRBV18 to TRBJ2-3; 9 bases fit TRBD2. This CDR3 is 14 amino acids long. V trimming: 7 bases; J trimming: 3 bases; junction bases outside the gene matches: 5. Germline values: CDR1 KGHSH, CDR2 LQKENI. The chain's CDR3 is CASLERGATDTQYF. CDR3 nucleotides: TGTGCCAGCTTGGAGCGGGGGGCGACAGATACGCAGTATTTT.

The chain uses TRBV21-1 and TRBJ2-1; the listed D gene, TRBD1, was not tested against the DNA. TRBV21-1 represents a pseudogene. The CDR3 runs to 19 residues. The CDR3 is CASSKGFRGGAPTNNEQFF. The CDR3 bases are TGTGCCAGCAGCAAAGGGTTCAGGGGCGGGGCCCCTACGAACAATGAGCAGTTCTTC.

This chain connects TRBV7-9 to TRBJ1-4; D gene ambiguous. Germline V CDR1 and CDR2: SEHNR, FQNEAQ (reference sequence). This CDR3 spans 14 amino acids. V lost 8 bases to trimming and J lost 6 bases, with 16 bases between them. The CDR3 here is CASFLLECYEKLFF. The CDR3 DNA sequence: TGTGCCAGCTTCTTATTGGAGTGCTATGAAAAACTGTTTTTT.

V usage is TRBV14 and J usage is TRBJ1-2, with 10 positions matching TRBD1. CDR3 length equals 14 residues. CDR1 and CDR2 (germline): SGHDN, FVKESK. The V gene end was trimmed by 4 bases and the J gene end by 8 bases; junction bases not matched to a gene: 7. The DNA for the CDR3 is TGTGCCAGCAGCCGGTCCGACAGGGGGCTAGGCTACACCTTC. It codes for CASSRSDRGLGYTF.

This clonotype was seen a handful of times. V and J are TRBV5-5 and TRBJ1-4; no clear D gene. CDR1 is SGHKS and CDR2 is YYEKEE in the germline V gene (reference sequence). Trimming took off 2 bases at V and 0 bases at J, with 14 bases between the two ends. The CDR3 contains 17 residues. This CDR3 is CASSLTGRVATNEKLFF. CDR3 bases: TGTGCCAGCAGCTTAACCGGGAGAGTTGCAACTAATGAAAAACTGTTTTTT.

This chain connects TRBV7-9 to TRBJ1-2; tentative D call: TRBD1 (6 bases). Germline-derived CDR1 and CDR2 are SEHNR and FQNEAQ (reference sequence). CDR3 length equals 15 residues. The germline V and J ends were trimmed by 3 bases and 6 bases, with 17 bases remaining between them. This CDR3 is CASSFTGKVGDGYTF. CDR3 coding DNA: TGTGCCAGCAGCTTCACAGGGAAAGTAGGGGATGGCTACACCTTC.